This TCR beta chain is from a study of blood T cell repertoires in COVID-19. In the authors' methods: Amplifying reference gene primers gave estimates of nucleated cell counts. TCRdb keeps only in-frame clones here, not all; method: immunoSEQ multiplex PCR. Clonal size and the V and J genes are those of that table, whereas D and trimming came from the DNA. This sample has around 300,000 clones; 90% occur once, and the top ten carry approximately 0.98%. The TCR comes from a woman in her thirties or forties with COVID-19, enrolled during active disease. The sample consisted of peripheral blood.

The CDR3 sequence: CASIQTSGRETQYF. The CDR3, as DNA: TGTGCCAGCATTCAGACTAGCGGGAGGGAGACCCAGTACTTC. The chain is built from TRBV2 and TRBJ2-5; 13 nucleotides agree with TRBD2. Per the germline V gene, CDR1 is SNHLY and CDR2 is FYNNEI. CDR3 length: 14 residues. V was pared by 7 bases and J by 5 bases, with 4 bases of the junction left unmatched.